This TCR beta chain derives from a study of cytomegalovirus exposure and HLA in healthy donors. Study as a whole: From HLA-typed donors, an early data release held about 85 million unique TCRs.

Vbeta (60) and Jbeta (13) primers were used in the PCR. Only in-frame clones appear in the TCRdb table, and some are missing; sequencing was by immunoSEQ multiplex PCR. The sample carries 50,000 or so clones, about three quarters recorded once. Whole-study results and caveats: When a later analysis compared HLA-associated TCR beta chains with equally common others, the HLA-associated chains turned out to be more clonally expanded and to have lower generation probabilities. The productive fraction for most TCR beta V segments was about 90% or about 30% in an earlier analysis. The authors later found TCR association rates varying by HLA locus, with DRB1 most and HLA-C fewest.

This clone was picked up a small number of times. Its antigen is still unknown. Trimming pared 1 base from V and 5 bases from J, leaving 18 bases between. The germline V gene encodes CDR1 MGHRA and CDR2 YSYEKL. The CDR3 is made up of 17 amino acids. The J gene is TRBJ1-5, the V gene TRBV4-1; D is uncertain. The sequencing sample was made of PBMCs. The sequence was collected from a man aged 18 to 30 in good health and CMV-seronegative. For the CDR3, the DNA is TGCGCCAGCAGCCAAGGAATAACCGGAGCCCCCCATCAGCCCCAGCATTTT. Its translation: CASSQGITGAPHQPQHF.